These T cell receptor beta chains were read from a single sample in a study of cytomegalovirus exposure and HLA in healthy donors. Sequencing was performed with immunoSEQ multiplex PCR; in TCRdb, only in-frame clones are kept and a portion is missing. The repertoire holds about 120,000 clones, with around three quarters as singletons. The sequencing sample was made of PBMCs. The source of these receptors is a human donor in good health. CDR3s include the opening cysteine and the closing phenylalanine or tryptophan. The D gene is left open where the match is weak. The size entry is marked missing in some rows and otherwise reads once, few, many or a size class.

>TRBD1|.|TRBJ1-1|TRBV10-3
TGTGCCATCAGTTCCAGACTTACCCGGACAGGGGCGTCTACGAACACTGAAGCTTTCTTT
CAISSRLTRTGASTNTEAFF
>TRBD1|few|TRBJ2-7|TRBV18
TGTGCCAGCTCACCTCAGGGACAGGGGGGGTTCGAGCAGTACTTC
CASSPQGQGGFEQYF
>.|few|TRBJ2-7|TRBV18
TGTGCCAGCTCACCACCGGGCGGGATGAGCCACGAGCAGTACTTC
CASSPPGGMSHEQYF
>TRBD2|.|TRBJ2-1|TRBV5-1
TGCGCCAGCAGCATCCAACTAGCGGGGGCCCCGTTTGAGCAGTTCTTC
CASSIQLAGAPFEQFF
>.|.|TRBJ1-1|TRBV18
TGTGCCAGCTCACAACACGACGGTGGCGGGGCTGAAGCTTTCTTT
CASSQHDGGGAEAFF
>.|.|TRBJ1-4|TRBV5-6
TGTGCCAGCAGCTCCGGAGGAAGCAGTTTTGAAAAACTGTTTTTT
CASSSGGSSFEKLFF
>.|.|TRBJ1-2|TRBV11-2
TGTGCCAGCAGCTTAGCGGACTATGGCTACACCTTC
CASSLADYGYTF
>TRBD2|.|TRBJ2-7|TRBV5-3
TGTGCCACGCTAGGGAATGGTCTAGCGGGAGGGCCAAGTTGCGAGCAGTACTTC
CATLGNGLAGGPSCEQYF
>.|.|TRBJ1-1|TRBV18
TGTGCCAGCTCACCAGAGCCTCTAGGCACTGAAGCTTTCTTT
CASSPEPLGTEAFF
>.|once|TRBJ2-7|TRBV4-1
TGCGCCAGCAGCCAAGACCGAACGTTCGGCCTGCGGCCCTACGAGCAGTACTTC
CASSQDRTFGLRPYEQYF
>TRBD1|.|TRBJ2-1|TRBV5-1
TGCGCCAGCAGCTTGTTGTCAGGACAGGGGTATGGTGAGCAGTTCTTC
CASSLLSGQGYGEQFF